A single sample gave rise to the 3 T cell receptor beta chains below, sequenced in a study of cytomegalovirus exposure and HLA in healthy donors. The primer mix had 60 Vbeta and 13 Jbeta primers. Clones were read by immunoSEQ multiplex PCR, and TCRdb kept only the in-frame ones, dropping some. This sample has under 200,000 clones, with approximately 86% found just once. Sequencing was performed on PBMCs. These receptors came from a woman between 18 and 29 years old in good health and CMV-seronegative.

The chain couples TRBV5-4 to TRBJ1-2; no firm D call. Germline V gene data show CDR1 as SGHNT and CDR2 as YYREEE (reference sequence). V dropped 4 bases and J dropped 4 bases, with 11 bases sitting between them. The CDR3 runs 13 residues. The CDR3 spells CASSTSQPYGYTF. The DNA for the CDR3 is TGTGCCAGCAGCACTAGCCAGCCCTATGGCTACACCTTC.

J is TRBJ1-3 and V is TRBV6-1, with 7 bases lining up with TRBD1. Trimming took 6 bases from V and 0 from J; bases not matched to a gene: 5. CDR1 MNHNS and CDR2 SASEGT come from the germline V gene. The CDR3 totals 15 residues. CDR3: CASSLGTVSGNTIYF. DNA of the CDR3: TGTGCCAGCAGCCTAGGGACAGTCTCTGGAAACACCATATATTTT.

The genes are TRBV28 and TRBJ1-1, with a weak D call TRBD1 (6 bases). The V and J ends lost 6 bases and 1 base respectively, with 18 bases between them. The V gene's germline CDR1 is MDHEN and CDR2 SYDVKM. The CDR3 extends over 16 amino acids. CDR3 in DNA: TGTGCCAGCAGCATGGCAGGGGTAAGGGAGAACACTGAAGCTTTCTTT. It is translated as CASSMAGVRENTEAFF.